These 27 T cell receptor beta chains originate from one sample sequenced in a study of T cells in Graves' hyperthyroidism and ophthalmopathy. Template material for amplifying TCR beta CDR3 regions consisted of RNA transcripts. First-round RT-PCR with HTBI primers amplified the TCR CDR3 region. TCRdb reanalysed the multiplex PCR reads using MiXCR and keeps one entry per CDR3 protein. The data contain more than 550,000 distinct CDR3 sequences, around 15% of them singletons. Material for sequencing was blood. These receptors came from a man in his fifties or sixties with Graves' hyperthyroidism.

The chain couples TRBV4-1 to TRBJ2-6; D gene uncertain. Trimming shortened V by 1 base and J by 0 bases, and 10 bases separated the two germline ends. CDR1 and CDR2 from the germline V gene are MGHRA and YSYEKL. The CDR3 totals 17 residues. The chain's CDR3 is CASSQVVVFSGANVLTF. The CDR3 DNA is TGCGCCAGCAGCCAAGTTGTTGTGTTCTCTGGGGCCAACGTCCTGACTTTC.

The table lists this clonotype with many counts. The chain recombines TRBV12-3 or TRBV12-4 with TRBJ2-7; a weak D match, TRBD2 (5 bases). Trimming left V 1 base short and J 2 bases short, with 6 bases between. This CDR3 region has 13 residues. Written as DNA, the CDR3 is TGTGCCAGCAGTTTAGGGGAGCCCTACGAGCAGTACTTC. This codes for CASSLGEPYEQYF.

This clonotype was seen repeatedly, ten times or more. This chain connects TRBV11-2 to TRBJ2-3; no clear D gene. V was shortened by 8 bases and J by 1 base, with 4 bases between the two germline ends. Germline lookup yields CDR1 SGHAT and CDR2 FQNNGV. The CDR3 loop spans 11 amino acids. The DNA of the CDR3 is TGTGCCAGCCTGCGCACAGATACGCAGTATTTT. As protein: CASLRTDTQYF.

The V gene is TRBV7-2, the J gene TRBJ2-6; 12 bases fit TRBD2. V was pared by 1 base and J by 1 base, with 2 bases of the junction left unmatched. Germline V gene data show CDR1 as SGHTA and CDR2 as FQGNSA. The CDR3 is 18 amino acids. The CDR3 loop is CASSLDLAGGSGANVLTF. In nucleotides, the CDR3 is TGTGCCAGCAGCTTAGATCTAGCGGGAGGGTCTGGGGCCAACGTCCTGACTTTC. The full variable domain, in which reference TRBV7-2 and TRBJ2-6 provide the parts outside the CDR3, is GAGVSQSPSNKVTEKGKDVELRCDPISGHTALYWYRQSLGQGLEFLIYFQGNSAPDKSGLPSDRFSAERTGGSVSTLTIQRTQQEDSAVYLCASSLDLAGGSGANVLTFGAGSRLTVL.

The chain has TRBV3-1 and TRBJ1-5, with 7 bases identical to TRBD1. The CDR3 covers 18 residues. Germline CDR1 reads LGHDT; CDR2 reads YNNKEL (reference sequence). The J segment lost 0 bases and the V segment lost 2 bases, leaving 10 bases of the junction unmatched. The CDR3 coding sequence is TGTGCCAGCAGCCAATCCTGGGACAGAATAAATAGCAATCAGCCCCAGCATTTT. This translates into CASSQSWDRINSNQPQHF.

This clonotype came up a few times. V is TRBV30 and J is TRBJ2-2; TRBD2 might be the D (5 bases). Germline V CDR1 and CDR2: GTSNPN, SVGIG (reference sequence). The ends were cut back, 3 bases at V and 1 base at J, with 9 bases in the middle. This CDR3 region has 14 residues. CDR3 amino acids: CAWRRGLNTGELFF. The CDR3 DNA reads TGTGCCTGGAGACGGGGATTGAACACCGGGGAGCTGTTTTTT. Full variable domain (rest looked up from reference TRBV30 and TRBJ2-2): SQTIHQWPATLVQPVGSPLSLECTVEGTSNPNLYWYRQAAGRGLQLLFYSVGIGQISSEVPQNLSASRPQDRQFILSSKKLLLSDSGFYLCAWRRGLNTGELFFGEGSRLTVL.

The chain uses TRBV6-1 and TRBJ1-2; D gene ambiguous. The V end was cut by 0 bases, the J end by 4 bases, with 9 bases between. There are 14 residues in the CDR3. The germline V gene encodes CDR1 MNHNS and CDR2 SASEGT. CDR3 amino acids: CASSEAAAGYGYTF. CDR3 coding DNA: TGTGCCAGCAGTGAAGCGGCGGCGGGCTATGGCTACACCTTC.

This clonotype showed up many times. The chain carries TRBV10-1 and TRBJ2-7; the match to TRBD2 covers 12 bases. Trimming removed 0 bases from V and 5 bases from J; junction bases left unmatched: 2. Germline CDR1 is WNHNN and CDR2 is SYGVQD (reference sequence). CDR3 size: 15 residues. Here the CDR3 reads CASSESTSGRDEQYF. In DNA, the CDR3 is TGCGCCAGCAGTGAGTCGACTAGCGGGAGAGACGAGCAGTACTTC.

This clonotype was counted between two and nine times. The junction differs from germline at one of its ends, possibly a read error. The gene calls are TRBV9 and TRBJ2-5; 11 bases are shared with TRBD2. This CDR3 has 15 amino acids. Per germline, CDR1 SGDLS and CDR2 YYNGEE. CDR3: CASSHSGRDKETQYF. The CDR3 coding sequence is TGTGCCAGCAGCCATAGCGGGAGGGACAAAGAAACCCAGTACTTC. The complete variable domain, with remaining parts taken from reference TRBV9 and TRBJ2-5, reads DSGVTQTPKHLITATGQRVTLRCSPRSGDLSVYWYQQSLDQGLQFLIQYYNGEERAKGNILERFSAQQFPDLHSELNLSSLELGDSALYFCASSHSGRDKETQYFGPGTRLLVL.

J is TRBJ1-4 and V is TRBV13; the match to TRBD1 covers 7 bases. Germline CDR1 and CDR2: PRHDT and FYEKMQ (reference sequence). The V segment lost 5 bases and the J segment 8 bases; nucleotides outside the gene matches: 5. CDR3 length: 13 amino acids. The CDR3 reads CASSIQGFEKLFF. As DNA, the CDR3 is TGTGCCAGCAGCATACAGGGGTTCGAAAAACTGTTTTTT.

At least ten counts were recorded for this clonotype. The rearrangement uses TRBV29-1 and TRBJ2-1; D remains ambiguous. Germline V gene lookup returns CDR1 SQVTM and CDR2 ANQGSEA. V shed 6 bases and J shed 0 bases, with 12 bases lying between them. The CDR3 extends over 14 amino acids. In DNA, the CDR3 is TGCAGCGTCCTGACCCCGAGCTCCTACAATGAGCAGTTCTTC. Translated, it gives CSVLTPSSYNEQFF.

The V and J genes are TRBV7-3 and TRBJ2-1; 11 positions match TRBD2. CDR1 and CDR2 from the germline V gene are SGHTA and FQGTGA. Unmatched junction bases numbered 9, after V lost 4 bases and J lost 7 bases. CDR3 length equals 16 residues. The CDR3 spells CASSSKLAGVLNEQFF. The DNA for the CDR3 is TGTGCCAGCAGCTCAAAACTAGCGGGAGTATTAAATGAGCAGTTCTTC.

V usage is TRBV3-1 and J usage is TRBJ1-5; no clear D gene. Germline assignment: CDR1 LGHDT and CDR2 YNNKEL (reference sequence). The CDR3 extends over 15 amino acids. The V and J ends lost 0 bases and 2 bases respectively, with 8 bases between them. Here the CDR3 DNA reads TGTGCCAGCAGCCAAGACACGACCCGCAATCAGCCCCAGCATTTT. Residues: CASSQDTTRNQPQHF. Looking up the rest from reference TRBV3-1 and TRBJ1-5 gives the full variable domain: DTAVSQTPKYLVTQMGNDKSIKCEQNLGHDTMYWYKQDSKKFLKIMFSYNNKELIINETVPNRFSPKSPDKAHLNLHINSLELGDSAVYFCASSQDTTRNQPQHFGDGTRLSIL.

To note about this clonotype: A much larger clone differs from this one at a single base, so this may be a read error. The missing conserved phenylalanine or tryptophan at the end of this CDR3 makes a read error likely. This sequence joins TRBV29-1 and TRBJ1-1; D may be TRBD1 (5 bases). Germline loops: CDR1 SQVTM, CDR2 ANQGSEA. The ends were cut back, 6 bases at V and 3 bases at J, with 14 bases in the middle. The CDR3 totals 13 residues. The CDR3, as DNA: TGCAGCGTCGCCGGGACGGAACACACTGAAGCTTTCTCT. Translated: CSVAGTEHTEAFS.

This clonotype came up a few times. Written as DNA, the CDR3 is TGTGCCAGCAGCTTATTGTCCGGGGATAACACCGGGGAGCTGTTTTTT. It specifies CASSLLSGDNTGELFF. V is TRBV5-5 and J is TRBJ2-2; D perhaps matches TRBD2 (5 bases). CDR1 is SGHKS and CDR2 is YYEKEE in the germline V gene (reference sequence). V gave up 2 bases and J gave up 2 bases, with 13 bases separating them. The CDR3 has 16 residues.

With regard to this clonotype: Germline and junction disagree at one end, which may indicate a read error. The V and J genes are TRBV29-1 and TRBJ2-7; D ambiguous. Germline V gives CDR1 SQVTM, CDR2 ANQGSEA. This CDR3 is 12 amino acids long. This CDR3 is CSVEADSYEQCF. The CDR3 DNA sequence: TGCAGCGTTGAGGCAGACTCCTACGAGCAGTGCTTC.

This clonotype was seen at least ten times. This rearrangement joins TRBV2 to TRBJ2-2; 8 nucleotides align to TRBD2. Germline-derived CDR1 and CDR2 are SNHLY and FYNNEI. CDR3 length: 16 residues. The J segment lost 5 bases and the V segment lost 4 bases, leaving 9 bases of the junction unmatched. CDR3 bases: TGTGCCAGCAGTGTATTTAGCGGGGATGTTACCGGGGAGCTGTTTTTT. Translation gives CASSVFSGDVTGELFF.

The rearrangement joins TRBV25-1 to TRBJ2-3, with D possibly TRBD2 on 6 matching bases. The germline V gene encodes CDR1 MGHDK and CDR2 SYGVNS. Trimming removed 7 bases from V and 2 bases from J, with 13 bases in between. CDR3 length: 14 amino acids. The CDR3 region is CASTPTSSTDTQYF. The CDR3 DNA reads TGTGCCAGCACCCCGACTAGTTCCACAGATACGCAGTATTTT.

V gene TRBV12-3 or TRBV12-4 combines with J gene TRBJ2-7; tentatively, D is TRBD1 or TRBD2 (5 bases each). CDR3 length equals 12 residues. Trimming took 1 base from V and 6 from J, leaving 7 bases between them. CDR3: CASSLDGAEQYF. The CDR3 DNA follows: TGTGCCAGCAGTTTAGACGGGGCCGAGCAGTACTTC.

This rearrangement joins TRBV29-1 to TRBJ2-3; 12 positions agree with TRBD2. The CDR3 loop spans 13 amino acids. V lost 6 bases to trimming and J lost 4 bases; unmatched junction nucleotides: 2. Germline loops: CDR1 SQVTM, CDR2 ANQGSEA. For the CDR3, the DNA is TGCAGCGTCACTAGCGGGAGGTCAGATACGCAGTATTTT. It yields the protein CSVTSGRSDTQYF.

The V and J genes are TRBV6-2 or TRBV6-3 and TRBJ2-4, with a tentative D call TRBD2 (5 bases). V was pared by 7 bases and J by 3 bases, with 19 bases between. The CDR3 is 16 amino acids. Per germline, CDR1 MNHEY and CDR2 SVGEGT. The CDR3, as DNA: TGTGCCAGCACCTTAACGAGGGAACGGGTCAAAAACATTCAGTACTTC. Protein product: CASTLTRERVKNIQYF.

This clonotype occurred many times. The chain combines TRBV24-1 with TRBJ2-7; 10 nucleotides agree with TRBD2. With 7 bases clipped from V and 2 bases from J, the junction kept 7 bases outside the gene matches. The CDR3 has 15 amino acids. CDR1 and CDR2 (germline): KGHDR, SFDVKD. DNA of the CDR3: TGTGCCACCAGCGCGACTAGCGGGTCTCCCTACGAGCAGTACTTC. Translated, it gives CATSATSGSPYEQYF.

A remark on this clonotype: A clone one base away is much larger, so this may be a read error. This sequence joins TRBV27 and TRBJ2-7; D is unclear. CDR1 is MNHEY, CDR2 SMNVEV, per germline (reference sequence). The CDR3 spans 12 residues. V was cut by 11 bases and J by 2 bases, with 13 bases left in between. The CDR3 spells CAGAPLTYEQYF. DNA for the CDR3: TGTGCCGGCGCCCCCCTAACCTACGAGCAGTACTTC.

On this clonotype itself: This may be a read error: a much more frequent sequence differs by one nucleotide. The chain uses TRBV28 and TRBJ2-1; a possible D gene is TRBD2 (5 bases). V was pared by 3 bases and J by 0 bases, with 9 bases between. CDR3 length: 15 amino acids. The V gene's germline CDR1 is MDHEN and CDR2 SYDVKM. This chain's CDR3 is CASSFPGNSYNEQFF. Here the CDR3 DNA reads TGTGCCAGCAGTTTCCCCGGGAACTCCTACAATGAGCAGTTCTTC.

This chain connects TRBV29-1 to TRBJ2-7; D possibly corresponds to TRBD2 (6 bases). The CDR3 sequence is 14 residues long. Germline CDR1 is SQVTM and CDR2 is ANQGSEA. V gave up 7 bases and J gave up 1 base, with 17 bases separating them. The CDR3 DNA reads TGCAGCGCCAAACCTGGGGGGACTTCCTACGAGCAGTACTTC. Translation: CSAKPGGTSYEQYF.

This clonotype has only a few counts. The V call is TRBV10-3, the J call TRBJ2-7; D might be TRBD1 (5 bases). Germline CDR1 ENHRY, CDR2 SYGVKD. The V end was cut by 2 bases, the J end by 2 bases, with 13 bases between. The CDR3 totals 15 residues. The CDR3 coding sequence is TGTGCCATCAGTGAGGCGCGCCGACAGACCTACGAGCAGTACTTC. Translated: CAISEARRQTYEQYF.

The table lists this clonotype with many counts. DNA of the CDR3: TGTGCCAGTAGTATGACGCGGGTTTATGGCTACACCTTC. Translated, it gives CASSMTRVYGYTF. This chain links TRBV19 with TRBJ1-2; D ambiguous. Germline loops: CDR1 LNHDA, CDR2 SQIVND (reference sequence). The V end lost 3 bases, the J end lost 5 bases, and 10 bases lay between the germline ends. The CDR3 totals 13 residues.